These T cell receptor beta chains were read from a single sample in a study of blood T cell repertoires in COVID-19. The method was immunoSEQ multiplex PCR; TCRdb's version includes in-frame clones alone and lacks a portion of them. The sample includes approximately 97,000 clones, approximately 86% of them seen just once. Specimen: peripheral blood. These receptors all stem from a woman of 80 years or more with acute or convalescent COVID-19. CDR3s include the opening cysteine and the closing phenylalanine or tryptophan. A D gene is named only where the DNA matches it firmly. Some rows have no size entry. The others give once, few or many, or a class for an expanded clone.

>-|TRBV6-2/TRBV6-3|TRBJ2-5|TRBD1
TGTGCCAGCAGTTACGCCGGGACAGGGGGGATGGAGACCCAGTACTTC
CASSYAGTGGMETQYF
>-|TRBV11-2|TRBJ2-7|-
TGTGCCAGCAGCTTAGGAGGCGCGGGGTCCTACGAGCAGTACTTC
CASSLGGAGSYEQYF
>once|TRBV2|TRBJ2-3|-
TGTGCCAGCAGTGGGGAACAGGTAGATACGCAGTATTTT
CASSGEQVDTQYF
>-|TRBV6-1|TRBJ2-7|-
TGTGCCAGCAGATCACCCGGGACACTCTACGAGCAGTACTTC
CASRSPGTLYEQYF
>-|TRBV5-1|TRBJ1-1|TRBD1
TGCGCCAGCAGCTTGAGACAGGGTGCATCTGAAGCTTTCTTT
CASSLRQGASEAFF
>-|TRBV5-6|TRBJ1-1|TRBD1
TGTGCCAGCAGCGGGACAGGGGGGTACACTGAAGCTTTCTTT
CASSGTGGYTEAFF
>-|TRBV2|TRBJ2-2|-
TGTGCCAGCAGTGTTCAGGTCCCCGGGGAGCTGTTTTTT
CASSVQVPGELFF
>once|TRBV11-2|TRBJ1-1|-
TGTGCCAGCAGCTTGCAAGCCGGGGGTGGGAACACTGAAGCTTTCTTT
CASSLQAGGGNTEAFF
>-|TRBV11-2|TRBJ1-6|-
TGTGCCAGCAGCCCCAGGCCCTATAATTCACCCCTCCACTTT
CASSPRPYNSPLHF
>-|TRBV5-4|TRBJ2-3|TRBD1
TGTGCCAGCAGCTGGGACAGAAGCACAGATACGCAGTATTTT
CASSWDRSTDTQYF
>-|TRBV9|TRBJ2-1|TRBD2
TGTGCCAGCAGCGAGGGACTAGCTCCCTACAATGAGCAGTTCTTC
CASSEGLAPYNEQFF
>-|TRBV3-1/TRBV3-2|TRBJ1-5|-
TGTGCCAGCATCGTCGGGACACGCAATCAGCCCCAGCATTTT
CASIVGTRNQPQHF
>-|TRBV7-3|TRBJ2-3|-
TGTGCCAGCAGCCCTGGGGCTGGTACGCAGTATTTT
CASSPGAGTQYF
>-|TRBV7-9|TRBJ2-7|TRBD1
TGTGCCAGCAGCTCTGGGACAGGATCCTACGAGCAGTACTTC
CASSSGTGSYEQYF
>-|TRBV2|TRBJ2-7|-
TGTGCCAGCGGGGAGGGACAGGCCTACGAGCAGTACTTC
CASGEGQAYEQYF
>-|TRBV11-2|TRBJ1-6|-
TGTGCCAGCAGCTTAGTGGGCAGTTTCAGTTCACCCCTCCACTTT
CASSLVGSFSSPLHF
>-|TRBV5-1|TRBJ1-1|-
TGCGCCAGCAGCTTGGCCCCGGTGAACACTGAAGCTTTCTTT
CASSLAPVNTEAFF
>-|TRBV7-2|TRBJ1-1|-
TGTGCCAGCAGCTTAGCGGGAGGGGCGGAAGCTTTCTTT
CASSLAGGAEAFF
>-|TRBV12-3/TRBV12-4|TRBJ2-7|TRBD2
TGTGCCAGCAATGAGGGAGGGGTCGAGGAGCAGTACTTC
CASNEGGVEEQYF
>-|TRBV7-9|TRBJ1-5|-
TGTGCCAGCAGCTTAGGGGCATCATATAGCAATCAGCCCCAGCATTTT
CASSLGASYSNQPQHF
>-|TRBV29-1|TRBJ2-3|TRBD1
TGCAGCGTGGGACAGGGGGTTGTTGGGGATACGCAGTATTTT
CSVGQGVVGDTQYF
>once|TRBV3-1/TRBV3-2|TRBJ2-3|TRBD1
TGTGCCAGCACACGGACAGGGAGCACAGATACGCAGTATTTT
CASTRTGSTDTQYF
>-|TRBV6-2/TRBV6-3|TRBJ2-5|-
TGTGCCAGCAGTTACCGTCCAGGGTCAAAGGAGACCCAGTACTTC
CASSYRPGSKETQYF
>-|TRBV6-1|TRBJ1-5|-
TGTGCCAGCAGTGACGGGGGGCTAGGAAATCAGCCCCAGCATTTT
CASSDGGLGNQPQHF
>once|TRBV9|TRBJ2-1|-
TGTGCCAGCAGCGTATACGGGGGCTACAATGAGCAGTTCTTC
CASSVYGGYNEQFF
>-|TRBV6-5|TRBJ1-6|TRBD1
TGTGCCAGCATGGTACAGGGGGCGCGAAATTCACCCCTCCACTTT
CASMVQGARNSPLHF
>once|TRBV5-5|TRBJ2-5|-
TGTGCCAGCAGCTTGGGTCCGGGTTCAGAGACCCAGTACTTC
CASSLGPGSETQYF
>once|TRBV5-6|TRBJ1-1|-
TGTGCCAGCAGCTTGTTCGGCGGATTAAACACTGAAGCTTTCTTT
CASSLFGGLNTEAFF
>few|TRBV7-3|TRBJ2-7|-
TGTGCCAGCAGCTTGGGCAGTGGGAGCTCCTACGAGCAGTACTTC
CASSLGSGSSYEQYF
>few|TRBV12-3/TRBV12-4|TRBJ1-5|-
TGTGCCAGCAGCTTCAGGAGGGATCAGCCCCAGCATTTT
CASSFRRDQPQHF
>-|TRBV27|TRBJ1-2|TRBD1
TGTGCCAGCGGCAGACAGGGGGTGTATGGCTACACCTTC
CASGRQGVYGYTF
>-|TRBV4-2|TRBJ2-7|TRBD1
TGTGCCAGCAGCCAACCCGGACAGGGAACCTACGAGCAGTACTTC
CASSQPGQGTYEQYF
>-|TRBV5-6|TRBJ1-1|TRBD1
TGTGCCAGCAGCCCGTCGGCGGGACAGAGAGTGAACACTGAAGCTTTCTTT
CASSPSAGQRVNTEAFF
>-|TRBV3-1/TRBV3-2|TRBJ2-7|TRBD1
TGTGCCAGCAGCTCCGGGGGACAGGGGCCGATCGAGCAGTACTTC
CASSSGGQGPIEQYF
>-|TRBV5-5|TRBJ1-5|-
TGTGCCAGCAGCGAGGGCGTCAGCAGCAATCAGCCCCAGCATTTT
CASSEGVSSNQPQHF
>-|TRBV7-9|TRBJ2-1|-
TGTGCCAGCAGCTTTTTGAGCTCCTACAATGAGCAGTTCTTC
CASSFLSSYNEQFF
>-|TRBV7-3|TRBJ2-1|TRBD1
TGTGCCAGCAGCTTAAGCCGGGGGCAGGGGGCTTACAATGAGCAGTTCTTC
CASSLSRGQGAYNEQFF
>-|TRBV6-5|TRBJ2-7|TRBD1
TGTGCCAGCAACCGACAGGGGGGAGAGCAGTACTTC
CASNRQGGEQYF
>-|TRBV19|TRBJ1-2|TRBD1
TGTGCCAGTAGTAACCCGGGACAGGCCTATGGCTACACCTTC
CASSNPGQAYGYTF
>-|TRBV7-9|TRBJ1-5|-
TGTGCCAGCAGCTCGGACACACTTCAGCCCCAGCATTTT
CASSSDTLQPQHF
>-|TRBV5-4|TRBJ1-2|TRBD1
TGTGCCAGCAGCTTGGAATCAGGGGGGTCTGGCTACACCTTC
CASSLESGGSGYTF
>-|TRBV2|TRBJ2-2|TRBD2
TGTGCCAGCATCGGGACTAGCTACACCGGGGAGCTGTTTTTT
CASIGTSYTGELFF
>-|TRBV20-1|TRBJ1-3|-
TGCAGTGTCGCCGGGGGGGACACCATATATTTT
CSVAGGDTIYF
>-|TRBV9|TRBJ1-2|-
TGTGCCAGCAGCGTATTAGGAGGGAGTAACTATGGCTACACCTTC
CASSVLGGSNYGYTF
>-|TRBV7-9|TRBJ2-1|-
TGTGCCAGCAGCCCCCCCGAGGGGGCCTACAATGAGCAGTTCTTC
CASSPPEGAYNEQFF
>-|TRBV28|TRBJ1-3|-
TGTGCCAGCACTCGAAGTGGGGGCTTAGGAAACACCATATATTTT
CASTRSGGLGNTIYF
>-|TRBV5-1|TRBJ1-1|-
TGCGCCAGCAGCCTGTCAACAGGGAACACTGAAGCTTTCTTT
CASSLSTGNTEAFF
>-|TRBV7-9|TRBJ1-5|-
TGTGCCAGCAGCTTAGGACCGGGACAAGAAAATCAGGCCCAGCATTTT
CASSLGPGQENQAQHF
>-|TRBV24-1|TRBJ2-2|-
TGTGCCACTGATGGGCCCGGACTGTTTTTT
CATDGPGLFF